These 2 T cell receptor beta chains share one sample of origin, sequenced in a study of patients and donors after allogeneic stem cell transplantation. TCRdb re-analysed the RT-PCR reads in MiXCR, keeping a single row per CDR3 protein. The data hold tens of thousands of distinct CDR3 sequences, with 6.8% observed a single time. Sequencing was done on a sample of blood, either unsorted or a sorted T cell fraction (not recorded which). The receptors shown here come from a human donor who was either an allogeneic HSCT recipient or a stem cell or donor lymphocyte infusion donor (not recorded which). It is not recorded whose cells these are; they may come from a transplant donor.

This clonotype was seen ten or more times. CDR3 DNA sequence: TGTGCCAGCAGACCTAGCGGGAGCTCCTACAATGAGCAGTTCTTC. Translating it yields CASRPSGSSYNEQFF. This chain joins TRBV7-8 and TRBJ2-1; 10 nucleotides align to TRBD2. Germline CDR1 and CDR2: SGHVS and FQNEAQ. The CDR3 is made up of 15 amino acids. The V gene end was trimmed by 6 bases and the J gene end by 0 bases; junction bases not matched to a gene: 2.

Only a few counts were recorded for this clonotype. The chain uses TRBV24-1 and TRBJ2-7; D might be TRBD1 (5 bases). Germline V gene lookup returns CDR1 KGHDR and CDR2 SFDVKD. Trimming removed 5 bases from V and 5 bases from J, with 12 bases in between. CDR3 length equals 13 residues. In DNA form, the CDR3 reads TGTGCCACCAGTGTACCAGGGATCGACGAGCAGTACTTC. It is translated as CATSVPGIDEQYF.